This T cell receptor beta chain was documented in a study of response to subunit inactivated influenza vaccine. Study-level findings and limits: That few new T cells are recruited by each seasonal influenza vaccination was the authors' suggestion.

For this clonotype: Its antigen is unidentified.

J lost 4 bases, V lost 0 bases, and 4 bases had no gene match. This CDR3 is 14 amino acids long. CDR1 is DFQATT and CDR2 is SNEGSKA in the germline V gene (reference sequence). Using its own MiXCR run on the RT-PCR reads, TCRdb lists one record per CDR3 protein. The table records approximately 730,000 distinct CDR3 sequences, 11% to 15% of them present only once. The V call is TRBV20-1, the J call TRBJ1-1, with 8 bases matching TRBD1. Sequenced here: PBMCs from blood, sampled 14 days before vaccination. This receptor was obtained from a man in his fifties or sixties who received an inactivated influenza vaccine. The CDR3 spells CSARENRGGTEAFF. CDR3 nucleotide sequence: TGCAGTGCTAGAGAAAACAGGGGGGGCACTGAAGCTTTCTTT.